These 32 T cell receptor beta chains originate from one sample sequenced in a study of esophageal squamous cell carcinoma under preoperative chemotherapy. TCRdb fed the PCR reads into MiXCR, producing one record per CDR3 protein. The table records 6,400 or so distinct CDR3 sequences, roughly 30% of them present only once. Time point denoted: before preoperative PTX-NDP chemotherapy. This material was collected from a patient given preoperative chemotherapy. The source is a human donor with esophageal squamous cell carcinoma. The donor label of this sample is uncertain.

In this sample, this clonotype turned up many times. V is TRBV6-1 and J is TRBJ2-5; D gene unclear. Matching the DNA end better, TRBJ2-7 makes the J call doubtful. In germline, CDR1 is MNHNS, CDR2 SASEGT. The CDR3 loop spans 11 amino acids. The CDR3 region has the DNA TGTGCCAGCAGCAGGTTATACGAGCAGTACTTC. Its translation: CASSRLYEQYF.

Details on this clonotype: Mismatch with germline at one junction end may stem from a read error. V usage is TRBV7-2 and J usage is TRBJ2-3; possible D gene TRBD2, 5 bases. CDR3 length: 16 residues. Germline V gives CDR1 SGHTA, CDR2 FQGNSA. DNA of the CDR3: TGTGGCAGCAGCCCACAGAGAGGGAGAGGGAGAGATACGCAGTATTTT. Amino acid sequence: CGSSPQRGRGRDTQYF.

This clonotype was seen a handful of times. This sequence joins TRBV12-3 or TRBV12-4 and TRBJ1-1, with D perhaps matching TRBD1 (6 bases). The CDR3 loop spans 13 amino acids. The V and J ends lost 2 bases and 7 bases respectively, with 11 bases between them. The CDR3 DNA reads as TGTGCCAGCAGTTTAAAGGGGGGCGTTGAAGCTTTCTTT. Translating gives CASSLKGGVEAFF.

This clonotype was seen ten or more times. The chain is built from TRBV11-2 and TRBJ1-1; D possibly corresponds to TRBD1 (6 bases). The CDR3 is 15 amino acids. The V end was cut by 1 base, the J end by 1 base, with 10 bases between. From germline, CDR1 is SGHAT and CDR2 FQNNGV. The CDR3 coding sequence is TGTGCCAGCAGCTTAGGGCGAGGGGGGAACACTGAAGCTTTCTTT. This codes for CASSLGRGGNTEAFF.

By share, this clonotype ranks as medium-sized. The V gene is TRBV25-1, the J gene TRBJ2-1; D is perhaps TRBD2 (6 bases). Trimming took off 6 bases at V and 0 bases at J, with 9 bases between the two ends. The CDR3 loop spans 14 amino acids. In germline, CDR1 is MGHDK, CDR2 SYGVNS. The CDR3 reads CASRTGSSYNEQFF. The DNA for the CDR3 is TGTGCCAGCAGAACCGGGAGCTCCTACAATGAGCAGTTCTTC.

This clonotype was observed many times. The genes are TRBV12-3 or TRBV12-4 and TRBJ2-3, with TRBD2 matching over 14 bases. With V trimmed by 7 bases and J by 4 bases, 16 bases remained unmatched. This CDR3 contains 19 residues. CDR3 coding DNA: TGTGCCAGCAACTCGGGGGGACTAGCGGGAGAGCGGTCTGCAGATACGCAGTATTTT. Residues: CASNSGGLAGERSADTQYF.

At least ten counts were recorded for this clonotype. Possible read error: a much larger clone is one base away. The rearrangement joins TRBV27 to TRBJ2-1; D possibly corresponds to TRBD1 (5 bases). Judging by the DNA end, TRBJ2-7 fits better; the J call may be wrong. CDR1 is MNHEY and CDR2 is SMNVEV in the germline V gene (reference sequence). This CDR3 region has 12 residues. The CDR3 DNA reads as TGTGCCAGCAGTTTAAGAAGGGGCGAGCAGTACTTC. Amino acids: CASSLRRGEQYF.

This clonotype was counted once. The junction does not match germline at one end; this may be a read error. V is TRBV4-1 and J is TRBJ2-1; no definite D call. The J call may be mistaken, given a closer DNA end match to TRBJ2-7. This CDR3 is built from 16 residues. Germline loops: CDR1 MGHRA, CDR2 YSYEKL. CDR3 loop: CASRQDAGAPNYEQYF. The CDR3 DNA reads TGCGCCAGCAGGCAAGATGCAGGTGCCCCCAACTACGAGCAGTACTTC.

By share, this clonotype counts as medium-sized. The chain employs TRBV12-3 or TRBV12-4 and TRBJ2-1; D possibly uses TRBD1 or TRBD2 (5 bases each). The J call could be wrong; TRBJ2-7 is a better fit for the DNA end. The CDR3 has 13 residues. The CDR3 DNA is TGTGCCAGCAGATCTCGGGGCCGGGACGAGCAGTACTTC. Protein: CASRSRGRDEQYF.

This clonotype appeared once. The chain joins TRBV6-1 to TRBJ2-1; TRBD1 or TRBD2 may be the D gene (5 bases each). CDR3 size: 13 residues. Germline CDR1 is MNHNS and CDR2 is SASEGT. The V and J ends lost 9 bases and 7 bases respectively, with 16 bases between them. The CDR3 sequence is CARSSAGRNEQFF. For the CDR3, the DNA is TGTGCCAGGAGCTCCGCAGGGAGAAATGAGCAGTTCTTC.

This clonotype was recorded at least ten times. The CDR3 DNA follows: TGTGCCAGCAGCTTAGAGCCAAGCTCCTACGAGCAGTACTTC. Its protein product is CASSLEPSSYEQYF. The chain combines TRBV7-8 with TRBJ2-1; D is undetermined. The end of the DNA aligns better with TRBJ2-7, so the J call may be wrong. There are 14 residues in the CDR3. From germline, CDR1 is SGHVS and CDR2 FQNEAQ.

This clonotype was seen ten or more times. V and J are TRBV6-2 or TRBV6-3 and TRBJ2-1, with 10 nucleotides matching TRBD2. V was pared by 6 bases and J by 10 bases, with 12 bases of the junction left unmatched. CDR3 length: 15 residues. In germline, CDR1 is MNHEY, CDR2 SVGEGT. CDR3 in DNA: TGTGCCAGCAGCCCGCCGGCTAGCGGGAGACAAGAGCAGTTCTTC. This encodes CASSPPASGRQEQFF.

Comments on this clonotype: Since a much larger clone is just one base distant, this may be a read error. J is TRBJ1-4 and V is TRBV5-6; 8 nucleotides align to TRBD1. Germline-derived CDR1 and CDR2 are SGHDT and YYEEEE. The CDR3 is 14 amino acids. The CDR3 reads CASSGGQGYETLFF. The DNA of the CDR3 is TGTGCCAGCAGCGGCGGACAGGGATACGAAACACTGTTTTTT.

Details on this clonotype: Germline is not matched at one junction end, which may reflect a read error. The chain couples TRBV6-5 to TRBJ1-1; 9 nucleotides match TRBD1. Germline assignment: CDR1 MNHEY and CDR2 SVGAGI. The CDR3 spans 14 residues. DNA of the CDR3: TGTGCCAGCAGTTACTCCGGGACAGGGTTGAAAGCTTTTTTT. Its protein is CASSYSGTGLKAFF.

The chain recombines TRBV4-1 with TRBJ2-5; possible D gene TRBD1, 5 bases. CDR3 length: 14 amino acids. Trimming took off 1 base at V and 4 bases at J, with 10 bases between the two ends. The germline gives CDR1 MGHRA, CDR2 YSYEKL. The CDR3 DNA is TGCGCCAGCAGCCAAGGGGGCGGTGGAGAGACCCAGTACTTC. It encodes CASSQGGGGETQYF.

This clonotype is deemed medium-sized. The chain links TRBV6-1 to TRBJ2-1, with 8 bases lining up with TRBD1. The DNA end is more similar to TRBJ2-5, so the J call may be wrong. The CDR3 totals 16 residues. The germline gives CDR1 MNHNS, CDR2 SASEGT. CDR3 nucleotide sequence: TGTGCCAGCATGAGTTCCAGGGGGCGCCTCCAGGGGACCCAGTACTTC. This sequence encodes CASMSSRGRLQGTQYF.

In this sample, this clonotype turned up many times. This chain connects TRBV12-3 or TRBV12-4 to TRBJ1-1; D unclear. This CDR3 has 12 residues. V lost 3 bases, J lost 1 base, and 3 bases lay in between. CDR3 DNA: TGTGCCAGCAGTTTCGAGAACACTGAAGCTTTCTTT. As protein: CASSFENTEAFF.

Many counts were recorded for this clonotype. Written as DNA, the CDR3 is TGTGCCAGCATTAAGCCGGGTAGCGGGAGGGCCAGTAAGGAGCTGTTTTTT. Its protein product is CASIKPGSGRASKELFF. This chain connects TRBV28 to TRBJ2-2, with TRBD2 identical over 11 bases. From germline, CDR1 is MDHEN and CDR2 SYDVKM. This CDR3 contains 17 residues. V was pared by 7 bases and J by 10 bases, with 17 bases of the junction left unmatched.

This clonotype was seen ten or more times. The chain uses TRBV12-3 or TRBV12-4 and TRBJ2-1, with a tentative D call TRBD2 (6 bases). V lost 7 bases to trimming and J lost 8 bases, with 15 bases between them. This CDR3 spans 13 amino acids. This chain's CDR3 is CASTPFREYEQFF. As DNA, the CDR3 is TGTGCCAGCACCCCCTTTCGGGAGTATGAGCAGTTCTTC.

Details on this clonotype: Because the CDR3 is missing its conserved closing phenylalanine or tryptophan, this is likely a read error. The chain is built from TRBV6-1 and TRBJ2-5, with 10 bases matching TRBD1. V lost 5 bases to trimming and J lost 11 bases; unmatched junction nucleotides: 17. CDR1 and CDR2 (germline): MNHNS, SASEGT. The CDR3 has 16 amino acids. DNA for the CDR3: TGTGCCAGCAGTCGATTGACAGGGGGCTCCTACAATGAGCAGTACGTC. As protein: CASSRLTGGSYNEQYV.

The DNA of the CDR3 is TGTGCCAGCAGTTTTTACCTTAGGGGGAGCTCCTACAATGAGCAGTACTTC. As protein: CASSFYLRGSSYNEQYF. This chain connects TRBV27 to TRBJ2-4, with TRBD1 as a possible D gene (6 bases). V was trimmed by 3 bases and J by 13 bases, leaving 28 bases between them. This CDR3 region has 17 residues. Germline V lookup: CDR1 MNHEY, CDR2 SMNVEV (reference sequence).

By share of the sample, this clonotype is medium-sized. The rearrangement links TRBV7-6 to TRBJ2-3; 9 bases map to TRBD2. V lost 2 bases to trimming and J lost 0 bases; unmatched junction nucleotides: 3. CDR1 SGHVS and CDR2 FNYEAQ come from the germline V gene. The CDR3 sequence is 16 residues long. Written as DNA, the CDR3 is TGTGCCAGCAGCTTAATGGCGGGGGGGAGCACAGATACGCAGTATTTT. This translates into CASSLMAGGSTDTQYF.

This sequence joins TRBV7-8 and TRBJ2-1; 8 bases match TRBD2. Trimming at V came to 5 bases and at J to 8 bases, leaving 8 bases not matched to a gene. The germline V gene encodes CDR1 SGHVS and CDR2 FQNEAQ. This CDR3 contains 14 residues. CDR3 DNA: TGTGCCAGCAGCAGGACTAGCAGGGTCGATGAGCAGTTCTTC. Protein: CASSRTSRVDEQFF. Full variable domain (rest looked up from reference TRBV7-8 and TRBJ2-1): GAGVSQSPRYKVAKRGQDVALRCDPISGHVSLFWYQQALGQGPEFLTYFQNEAQLDKSGLPSDRFFAERPEGSVSTLKIQRTQQEDSAVYLCASSRTSRVDEQFFGPGTRLTVL.

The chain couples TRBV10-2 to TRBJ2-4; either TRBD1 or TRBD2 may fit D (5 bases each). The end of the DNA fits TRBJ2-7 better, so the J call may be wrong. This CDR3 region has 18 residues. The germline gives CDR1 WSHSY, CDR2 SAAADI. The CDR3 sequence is CASHHPGPKVGNSYEQYF. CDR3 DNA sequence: TGCGCCAGCCACCATCCGGGACCTAAGGTGGGAAACTCCTACGAGCAGTACTTC.

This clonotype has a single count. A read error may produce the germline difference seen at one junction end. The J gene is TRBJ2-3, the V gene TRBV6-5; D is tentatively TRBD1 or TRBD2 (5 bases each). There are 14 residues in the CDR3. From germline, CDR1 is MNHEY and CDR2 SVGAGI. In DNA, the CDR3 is TGTGCCAGCAGTTACTCCGAGGGGTTTGCGGAGCAGTTCTTT. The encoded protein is CASSYSEGFAEQFF.

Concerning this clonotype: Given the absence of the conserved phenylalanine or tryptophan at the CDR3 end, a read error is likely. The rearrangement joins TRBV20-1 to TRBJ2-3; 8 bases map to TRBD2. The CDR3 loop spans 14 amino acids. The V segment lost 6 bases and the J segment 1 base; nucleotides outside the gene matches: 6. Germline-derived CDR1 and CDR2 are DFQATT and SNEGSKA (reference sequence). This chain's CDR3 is CSAKGTRGTDTQYG. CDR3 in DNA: TGCAGTGCAAAGGGGACTAGGGGCACAGATACGCAGTATGGT.

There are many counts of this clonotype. The CDR3 DNA follows: TGTGCCAGCAGGCGGACGGAGAACACCGGGGAGCTGTTTTTT. Translating it yields CASRRTENTGELFF. The chain combines TRBV6-1 with TRBJ2-2; no clear D gene. CDR1 is MNHNS, CDR2 SASEGT, per germline. Trimming stripped 6 bases from V and 1 base from J, with 9 bases between. The CDR3 is 14 amino acids.

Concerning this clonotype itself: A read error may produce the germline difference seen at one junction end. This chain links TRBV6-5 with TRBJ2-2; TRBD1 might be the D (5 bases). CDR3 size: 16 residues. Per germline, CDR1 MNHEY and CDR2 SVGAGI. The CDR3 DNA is TGTGCCAGCACTTATTTCGGCCAGGGTTTTACCGGTGCGCTGTATTTT. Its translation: CASTYFGQGFTGALYF.

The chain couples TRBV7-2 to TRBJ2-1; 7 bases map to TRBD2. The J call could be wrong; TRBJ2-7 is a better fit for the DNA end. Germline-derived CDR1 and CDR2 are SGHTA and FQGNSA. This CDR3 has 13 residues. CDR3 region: CVTGLADRYEQYF. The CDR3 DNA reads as TGTGTGACCGGGCTAGCGGATCGGTATGAGCAGTACTTC.

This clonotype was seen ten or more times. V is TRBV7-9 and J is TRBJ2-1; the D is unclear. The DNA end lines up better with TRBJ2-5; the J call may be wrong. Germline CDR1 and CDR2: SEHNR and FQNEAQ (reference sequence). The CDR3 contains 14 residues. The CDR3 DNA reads TGTGCCAGCAGCTTAGCAGGCCAGCAAGAGACCCAGTACTTC. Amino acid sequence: CASSLAGQQETQYF.

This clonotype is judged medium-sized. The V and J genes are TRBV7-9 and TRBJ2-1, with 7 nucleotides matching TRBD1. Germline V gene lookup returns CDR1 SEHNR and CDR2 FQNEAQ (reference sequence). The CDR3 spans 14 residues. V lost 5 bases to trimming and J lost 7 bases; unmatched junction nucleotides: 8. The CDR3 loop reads CASSPRTGLNEQFF. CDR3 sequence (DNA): TGTGCCAGCAGCCCTAGGACAGGATTAAATGAGCAGTTCTTC.

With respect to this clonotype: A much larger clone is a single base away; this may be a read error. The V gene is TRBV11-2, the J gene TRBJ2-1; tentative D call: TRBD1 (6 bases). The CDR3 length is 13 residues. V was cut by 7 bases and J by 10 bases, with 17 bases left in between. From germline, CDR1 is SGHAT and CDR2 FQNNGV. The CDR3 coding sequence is TGTGCCAGCACCGGGGACACCACCTACGAGCAGTTCTTC. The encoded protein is CASTGDTTYEQFF.